The 22 T cell receptor beta chains below come from one sample, sequenced in a study of CD8 T cells in Susac syndrome. RNA was extracted with the RNeasy kit, and a quantity of about 0.45 to 1 ug was reverse transcribed using random hexamers. TCRdb called the immunoSEQ multiplex PCR reads again in MiXCR, with one record for every CDR3 protein. The data show some 170,000 distinct CDR3 sequences, around 93% seen once. Sequenced: CD4+ T cells from PBMCs. The source is a human donor in good health.

V and J are TRBV29-1 and TRBJ1-1; D is undetermined. Trimming stripped 7 bases from V and 1 base from J, with 13 bases between. The CDR3 extends over 13 amino acids. Germline V lookup: CDR1 SQVTM, CDR2 ANQGSEA. The CDR3 nucleotides are TGCAGCGCCGGTGGGCCGAGGAACACTGAAGCTTTCTTT. Protein sequence: CSAGGPRNTEAFF.

The chain combines TRBV5-3 with TRBJ1-1; D unclear. TRBV5-3 is annotated as an ORF whose role is uncertain. CDR3 length equals 13 residues. V gave up 4 bases and J gave up 0 bases, with 7 bases separating them. The CDR3: CARSRRVNTEAFF. The CDR3 DNA reads TGTGCCAGAAGCAGGAGGGTGAACACTGAAGCTTTCTTT.

V and J are TRBV3-1 and TRBJ1-5; 10 nucleotides match TRBD1. There are 14 residues in the CDR3. Germline V gene data show CDR1 as LGHDT and CDR2 as YNNKEL (reference sequence). V lost 1 base, J lost 7 bases, and 1 base stayed unmatched. The CDR3 DNA is TGTGCCAGCAGCCAAGGGACAGGGGGGCAGCCCCAGCATTTT. Translating gives CASSQGTGGQPQHF.

This clonotype is a singleton in its sample. The chain recombines TRBV9 with TRBJ2-2; maybe TRBD2 (6 bases). Germline V gene sequence: CDR1 SGDLS, CDR2 YYNGEE. The CDR3 length is 14 residues. Trimming stripped 4 bases from V and 7 bases from J, with 14 bases between. CDR3 amino acids: CASSTLGGGGELFF. The CDR3 DNA reads TGTGCCAGCAGCACTTTGGGAGGTGGCGGGGAGCTGTTTTTT.

The chain joins TRBV30 to TRBJ2-3; no definite D call. Trimming took off 0 bases at V and 5 bases at J, with 6 bases between the two ends. The CDR3 is 12 residues long. Looked up from germline, CDR1 is GTSNPN and CDR2 is SVGIG (reference sequence). This chain's CDR3 is CAWSVVGDTQYF. The CDR3, as DNA: TGTGCCTGGAGTGTGGTCGGAGATACGCAGTATTTT.

The gene calls are TRBV19 and TRBJ1-1; TRBD1 aligns across 8 bases. This CDR3 is 16 amino acids long. The junction had 18 bases not matched to a gene; V was cut back by 7 bases and J by 8 bases. Germline assignment: CDR1 LNHDA and CDR2 SQIVND (reference sequence). This CDR3 reads CASKITAGGLPGEAFF. DNA for the CDR3: TGTGCCAGTAAAATCACGGCAGGGGGCCTACCGGGGGAAGCTTTCTTT.

This clonotype turned up a few times. V gene TRBV5-1 combines with J gene TRBJ1-1, with 8 bases that match TRBD1. Germline V gene sequence: CDR1 SGHRS, CDR2 YFSETQ. The CDR3 is made up of 14 amino acids. Losses at the gene ends were 4 bases for V and 2 bases for J; bases not matched to a gene: 4. The CDR3 loop reads CASSPTGANTEAFF. Written as DNA, the CDR3 is TGCGCCAGCAGCCCGACAGGGGCTAACACTGAAGCTTTCTTT.

The chain joins TRBV7-8 to TRBJ2-3, with 9 bases fitting TRBD1. Germline lookup yields CDR1 SGHVS and CDR2 FQNEAQ. V lost 5 bases and J lost 13; bases outside the gene matches: 10. The CDR3 covers 13 residues. CDR3 sequence reads: CASSRGRGQGEYF. CDR3 DNA: TGTGCCAGCAGCCGGGGTCGGGGACAGGGAGAGTATTTT.

The V and J genes are TRBV5-1 and TRBJ2-2; 7 bases map to TRBD1. Germline-derived CDR1 and CDR2 are SGHRS and YFSETQ. CDR3 size: 14 residues. V trimming: 4 bases; J trimming: 5 bases; junction bases outside the gene matches: 5. DNA for the CDR3: TGCGCCAGCAGCAAAGTACAGGGGACCGGGGAGCTGTTTTTT. It translates to CASSKVQGTGELFF.

The chain recombines TRBV10-3 with TRBJ1-5; TRBD1 is a possible D gene (6 bases). Germline V CDR1 and CDR2: ENHRY, SYGVKD. The CDR3 length is 15 residues. The ends were cut back, 5 bases at V and 4 bases at J, with 15 bases in the middle. The CDR3 DNA is TGTGCCATCAGTCCTAGGGGGGGAGGAAATCAGCCCCAGCATTTT. Translation gives CAISPRGGGNQPQHF.

V usage is TRBV7-9 and J usage is TRBJ1-3; 8 bases agree with TRBD1. The CDR3 is 15 residues long. Trimming at V came to 5 bases and at J to 5 bases, leaving 8 bases not matched to a gene. The germline gives CDR1 SEHNR, CDR2 FQNEAQ (reference sequence). The CDR3 spells CASSAPRTGRNTIYF. CDR3 nucleotides: TGTGCCAGCAGCGCCCCTCGGACAGGGAGAAACACCATATATTTT.

V is TRBV12-3 or TRBV12-4 and J is TRBJ1-6; 11 nucleotides agree with TRBD1. J gave up 7 bases and V 5 bases, and 1 base lay outside the gene matches. The CDR3 loop spans 14 amino acids. CDR3 amino acids: CASSRDRGNSPLHF. CDR3 bases: TGTGCCAGCAGTCGGGACAGGGGGAATTCACCCCTCCACTTT.

The chain combines TRBV5-1 with TRBJ2-5; D may be TRBD2 (6 bases). The CDR3 extends over 15 amino acids. V was cut by 3 bases and J by 4 bases, with 16 bases left in between. Germline CDR1 and CDR2: SGHRS and YFSETQ. The CDR3 region is CASSSALLGGETQYF. CDR3 coding DNA: TGCGCCAGCAGCTCCGCTTTGTTGGGGGGAGAGACCCAGTACTTC.

This chain connects TRBV3-1 to TRBJ2-3, with TRBD2 matching 8 bases. Germline trimming cut 3 bases from V and 2 bases from J; bases unmatched to any gene: 7. The CDR3 consists of 16 residues. Germline V gene sequence: CDR1 LGHDT, CDR2 YNNKEL (reference sequence). CDR3 coding DNA: TGTGCCAGCAGCCATGGTTCGGGGGGGTACACAGATACGCAGTATTTT. It codes for CASSHGSGGYTDTQYF.

This clonotype was counted once. V gene TRBV11-2 combines with J gene TRBJ1-3; a weak D match, TRBD1 (5 bases). The CDR3 runs 14 residues. Germline V gene lookup returns CDR1 SGHAT and CDR2 FQNNGV. V shed 8 bases and J shed 0 bases, with 11 bases lying between them. The CDR3 reads CASSRVSSGNTIYF. DNA of the CDR3: TGTGCCAGCTCCAGGGTGAGCTCTGGAAACACCATATATTTT.

This chain uses TRBV30 with TRBJ1-3; maybe TRBD1 (5 bases). Germline values: CDR1 GTSNPN, CDR2 SVGIG (reference sequence). The CDR3 has 17 residues. V was trimmed by 0 bases and J by 0 bases, leaving 15 bases between them. The CDR3 sequence: CAWSVRGEYSSGNTIYF. The CDR3 region has the DNA TGTGCCTGGAGTGTACGGGGGGAATACAGCTCTGGAAACACCATATATTTT.

This rearrangement joins TRBV9 to TRBJ2-1; D call uncertain. Germline V gene lookup returns CDR1 SGDLS and CDR2 YYNGEE. Trimming shortened V by 4 bases and J by 7 bases, and 9 bases separated the two germline ends. The CDR3 covers 12 residues. The CDR3: CASSRTGNEQFF. In DNA form, the CDR3 reads TGTGCCAGCAGCCGTACCGGGAATGAGCAGTTCTTC.

The chain has TRBV20-1 and TRBJ1-2; D is uncertain. There are 11 residues in the CDR3. Trimming took off 6 bases at V and 1 base at J, with 6 bases between the two ends. CDR1 is DFQATT, CDR2 SNEGSKA, per germline (reference sequence). The CDR3 DNA follows: TGCAGTGCCAGGTTTAACTATGGCTACACCTTC. Amino acids: CSARFNYGYTF.

This rearrangement joins TRBV7-8 to TRBJ2-7; D remains unclear. Trimming left V 5 bases short and J 6 bases short, with 20 bases between. The CDR3 covers 15 residues. Germline CDR1 and CDR2: SGHVS and FQNEAQ. The CDR3 reads CASSLNPMLGLEQYF. The CDR3 nucleotides read TGTGCCAGCAGCCTAAACCCAATGTTGGGTCTCGAGCAGTACTTC.

The chain couples TRBV7-8 to TRBJ2-5; 11 bases are a match to TRBD2. This CDR3 is built from 19 residues. The V gene end was trimmed by 6 bases and the J gene end by 5 bases; junction bases not matched to a gene: 20. CDR1 SGHVS and CDR2 FQNEAQ come from the germline V gene. CDR3 sequence (DNA): TGTGCCAGCAGTCCCTTGGGCACTAGCGGGGGCCCAAGGGGGGAGACCCAGTACTTC. As protein: CASSPLGTSGGPRGETQYF. The whole variable domain, remainder taken from reference TRBV7-8 and TRBJ2-5, is GAGVSQSPRYKVAKRGQDVALRCDPISGHVSLFWYQQALGQGPEFLTYFQNEAQLDKSGLPSDRFFAERPEGSVSTLKIQRTQQEDSAVYLCASSPLGTSGGPRGETQYFGPGTRLLVL.

This rearrangement joins TRBV7-9 to TRBJ1-1, with D possibly matching TRBD1 (6 bases). V lost 4 bases and J lost 5, with 17 bases in between. The germline CDR1 and CDR2 sequences are SEHNR and FQNEAQ (reference sequence). The CDR3 is made up of 15 amino acids. CDR3: CASSSGAFKWTEAFF. CDR3 sequence (DNA): TGTGCCAGCAGCTCAGGGGCCTTTAAATGGACTGAAGCTTTCTTT.

V and J are TRBV7-9 and TRBJ2-1, with a tentative D call TRBD2 (5 bases). CDR1 is SEHNR, CDR2 FQNEAQ, per germline (reference sequence). V was clipped by 6 bases and J by 11 bases, with 14 bases between them. CDR3 length equals 12 residues. The CDR3, as DNA: TGTGCCAGCAGTCGGAGGTCTAATAAGCAGTTCTTC. Protein sequence: CASSRRSNKQFF. Based on the CDR3 plus reference TRBV7-9 and TRBJ2-1, the full variable domain is DTGVSQNPRHKITKRGQNVTFRCDPISEHNRLYWYRQTLGQGPEFLTYFQNEAQLEKSRLLSDRFSAERPKGSFSTLEIQRTEQGDSAMYLCASSRRSNKQFFGPGTRLTVL.